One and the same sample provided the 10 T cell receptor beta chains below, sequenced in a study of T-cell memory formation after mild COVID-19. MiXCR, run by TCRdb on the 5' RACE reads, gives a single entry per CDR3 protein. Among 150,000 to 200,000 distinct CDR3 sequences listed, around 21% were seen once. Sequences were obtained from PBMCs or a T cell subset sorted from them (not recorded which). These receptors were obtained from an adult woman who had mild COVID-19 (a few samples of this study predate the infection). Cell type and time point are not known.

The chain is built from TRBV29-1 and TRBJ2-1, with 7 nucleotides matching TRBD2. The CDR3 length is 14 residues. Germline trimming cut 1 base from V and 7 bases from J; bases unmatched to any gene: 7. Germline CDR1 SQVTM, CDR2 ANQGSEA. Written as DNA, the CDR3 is TGCAGCGTTGAAGGGGGACTAATCGGGAATGAGCAGTTCTTC. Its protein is CSVEGGLIGNEQFF.

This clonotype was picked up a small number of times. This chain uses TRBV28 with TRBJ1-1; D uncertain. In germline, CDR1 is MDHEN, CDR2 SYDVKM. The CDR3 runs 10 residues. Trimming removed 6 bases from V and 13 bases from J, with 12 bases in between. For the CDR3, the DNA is TGTGCCAGCAGCGGGCAGGTCGTTTTCTTT. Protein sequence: CASSGQVVFF.

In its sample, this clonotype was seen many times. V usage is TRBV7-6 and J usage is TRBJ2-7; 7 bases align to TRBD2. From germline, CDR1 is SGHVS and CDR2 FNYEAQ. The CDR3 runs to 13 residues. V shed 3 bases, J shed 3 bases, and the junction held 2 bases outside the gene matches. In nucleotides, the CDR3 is TGTGCCAGCAGCTTCCCGGGAGGCTACGAGCAGTACTTC. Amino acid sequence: CASSFPGGYEQYF.

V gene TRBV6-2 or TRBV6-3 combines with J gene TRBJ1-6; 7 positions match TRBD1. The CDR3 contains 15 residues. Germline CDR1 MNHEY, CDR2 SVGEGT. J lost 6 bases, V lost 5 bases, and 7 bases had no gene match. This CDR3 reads CASSSAGTANSPLHF. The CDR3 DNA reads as TGTGCCAGCAGTAGCGCCGGGACAGCTAATTCACCCCTCCACTTT.

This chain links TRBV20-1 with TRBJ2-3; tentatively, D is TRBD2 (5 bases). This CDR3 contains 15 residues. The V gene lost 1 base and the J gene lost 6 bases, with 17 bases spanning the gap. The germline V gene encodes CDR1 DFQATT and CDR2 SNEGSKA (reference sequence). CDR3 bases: TGCAGTGCTAGAGTAACTAGGACTGCATCTGATACGCAGTATTTT. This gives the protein CSARVTRTASDTQYF.

CDR3 loop: CATSAGREYNEQFF. DNA of the CDR3: TGTGCCACCAGCGCGGGGCGGGAGTACAATGAGCAGTTCTTC. The rearrangement links TRBV15 to TRBJ2-1; 7 bases line up with TRBD2. The CDR3 runs to 14 residues. Germline V gene lookup returns CDR1 LNHNV and CDR2 YYDKDF (reference sequence). V dropped 5 bases and J dropped 4; count of bases not matched to a gene: 5.

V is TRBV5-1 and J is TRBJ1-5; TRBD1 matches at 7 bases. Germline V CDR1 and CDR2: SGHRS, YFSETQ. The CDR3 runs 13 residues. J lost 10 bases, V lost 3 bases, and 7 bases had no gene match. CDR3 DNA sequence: TGCGCCAGCAGCTACAGGGGATCAGAACCCCAGCATTTT. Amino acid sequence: CASSYRGSEPQHF.

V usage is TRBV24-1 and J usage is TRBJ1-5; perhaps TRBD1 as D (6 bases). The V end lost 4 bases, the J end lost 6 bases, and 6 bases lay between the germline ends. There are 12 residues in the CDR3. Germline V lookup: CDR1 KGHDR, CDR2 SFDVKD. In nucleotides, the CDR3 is TGTGCCACCAGTGAAGGGGGTCAGCCCCAGCATTTT. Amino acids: CATSEGGQPQHF.

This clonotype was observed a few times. DNA of the CDR3: TGTGCCAGCAGATCACAGGGGAGCCTTCTCGAGCAGTACTTC. Translated: CASRSQGSLLEQYF. The chain is built from TRBV6-1 and TRBJ2-7; TRBD1 matches 7 bases. With V trimmed by 6 bases and J by 6 bases, 11 bases remained unmatched. The germline V gene has CDR1 MNHNS and CDR2 SASEGT. CDR3 length: 14 amino acids.

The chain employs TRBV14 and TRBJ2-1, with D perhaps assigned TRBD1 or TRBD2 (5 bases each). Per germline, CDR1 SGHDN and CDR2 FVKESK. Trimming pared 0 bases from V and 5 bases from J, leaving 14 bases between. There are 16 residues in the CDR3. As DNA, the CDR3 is TGTGCCAGCAGCCAAGATGGGGCGGGCTTGGACAATGAGCAGTTCTTC. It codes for CASSQDGAGLDNEQFF.